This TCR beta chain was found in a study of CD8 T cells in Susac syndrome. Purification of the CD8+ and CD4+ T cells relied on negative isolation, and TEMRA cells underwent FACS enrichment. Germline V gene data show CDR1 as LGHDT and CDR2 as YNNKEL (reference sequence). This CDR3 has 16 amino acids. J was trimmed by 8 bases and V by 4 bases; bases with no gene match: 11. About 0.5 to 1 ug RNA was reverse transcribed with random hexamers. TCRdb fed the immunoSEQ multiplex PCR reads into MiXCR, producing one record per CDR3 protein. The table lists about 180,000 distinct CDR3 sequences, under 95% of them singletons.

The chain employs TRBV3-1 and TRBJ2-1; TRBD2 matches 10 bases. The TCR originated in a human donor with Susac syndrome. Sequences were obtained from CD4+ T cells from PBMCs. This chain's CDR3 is CASSPEERGGRYEQFF. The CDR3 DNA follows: TGTGCCAGCAGCCCCGAGGAGCGGGGGGGCCGTTATGAGCAGTTCTTC.